A single count supports the clone carrying this T cell receptor beta chain. Antigen specificity is unknown. The CDR3 has 15 amino acids. From germline, CDR1 is SGHVS and CDR2 FNYEAQ. Deletions cut 1 base from V and 3 bases from J, with 11 bases between. This sample is drawn from a study of T cells in localized non-small cell lung cancer. The study, taken as a whole, reports: Patients showing higher blood T cell density tended to see longer overall survival. The tumor had only one region sequenced, so heterogeneity remains possible.

The protocol was immunoSEQ multiplex PCR, while the TCRdb copy is restricted to in-frame clones and leaves out a portion. The sample includes 35,000 to 50,000 clones, 75% to 95% of them seen just once. This chain links TRBV7-6 with TRBJ2-3, with D perhaps matching TRBD1 or TRBD2 (6 bases each). The source of this sequence is a woman aged 40-70 years with stage II lung adenocarcinoma. The sample consisted of PBMCs, taken before any cancer treatment. The CDR3 coding sequence is TGTGCCAGCAGCTTAGTAGGGGGGAGAACAGATACGCAGTATTTT. The encoded protein is CASSLVGGRTDTQYF.